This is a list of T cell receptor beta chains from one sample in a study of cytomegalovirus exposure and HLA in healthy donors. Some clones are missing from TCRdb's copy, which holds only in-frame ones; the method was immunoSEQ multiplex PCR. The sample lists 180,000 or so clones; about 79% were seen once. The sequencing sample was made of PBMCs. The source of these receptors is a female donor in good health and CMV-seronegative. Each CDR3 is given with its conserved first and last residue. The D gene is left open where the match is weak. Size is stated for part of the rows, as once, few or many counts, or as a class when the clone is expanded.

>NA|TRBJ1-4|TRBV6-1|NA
CASYGRPPNEKLFF
TGTGCCAGCTATGGCAGGCCACCAAATGAAAAACTGTTTTTT
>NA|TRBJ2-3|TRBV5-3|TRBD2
CARSRYSGTSGSGSTDTQYF
TGTGCCAGAAGCCGGTACTCCGGGACTAGCGGGAGTGGGAGCACAGATACGCAGTATTTT
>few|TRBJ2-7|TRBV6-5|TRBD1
CASSGLGTGAWVQYF
TGTGCCAGCAGTGGCCTTGGGACAGGGGCTTGGGTGCAGTACTTC
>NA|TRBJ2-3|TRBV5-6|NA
CASILQGVTDTQYF
TGTGCCAGCATATTACAGGGTGTCACAGATACGCAGTATTTT
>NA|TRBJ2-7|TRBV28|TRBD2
CASTLAGAREQYF
TGTGCCAGCACCTTAGCGGGAGCGAGAGAGCAGTACTTC
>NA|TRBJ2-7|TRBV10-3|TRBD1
CAINGQGTDEQYF
TGTGCCATCAACGGACAGGGAACCGACGAGCAGTACTTC
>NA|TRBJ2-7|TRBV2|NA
CASTSRPSTVSYEQYF
TGTGCCAGCACCTCAAGACCTAGTACGGTGAGCTACGAGCAGTACTTC
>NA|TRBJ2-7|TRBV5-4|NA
CASSLVGQLYEQYF
TGTGCCAGCAGCTTAGTCGGACAACTCTACGAGCAGTACTTC
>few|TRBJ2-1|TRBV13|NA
CASSTPQGRSGNEQFF
TGTGCCAGCAGCACCCCTCAGGGGCGCAGTGGCAATGAGCAGTTCTTC
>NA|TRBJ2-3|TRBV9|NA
CASSVGQRGTDTQYF
TGTGCCAGCAGCGTAGGACAGCGTGGCACAGATACGCAGTATTTT
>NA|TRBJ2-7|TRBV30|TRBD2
CACSGGFYEQYF
TGTGCCTGTAGCGGGGGGTTCTACGAGCAGTACTTC
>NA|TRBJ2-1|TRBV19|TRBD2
CASSMTGPGLAVYNEQFF
TGTGCCAGTAGTATGACCGGTCCCGGGCTAGCGGTCTACAATGAGCAGTTCTTC
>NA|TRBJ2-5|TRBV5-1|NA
CASMRGGVGWETQYF
TGCGCCAGCATGAGAGGGGGTGTCGGGTGGGAGACCCAGTACTTC
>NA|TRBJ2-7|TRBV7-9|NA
CSSSLGRPHRVSSYEQYF
TGTTCCAGCAGCTTAGGGAGGCCCCACAGGGTTAGCTCCTACGAGCAGTACTTC
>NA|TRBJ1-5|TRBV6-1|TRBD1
CASSGQGLRTNQPQHF
TGTGCCAGCAGTGGACAGGGGCTCAGAACCAATCAGCCCCAGCATTTT
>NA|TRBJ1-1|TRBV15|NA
CATSRDAGNTEAFF
TGTGCCACCAGCAGAGATGCGGGGAACACTGAAGCTTTCTTT
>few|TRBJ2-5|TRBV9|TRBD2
CASSPTSGSTETQYF
TGTGCCAGCAGCCCGACTAGCGGGAGTACGGAGACCCAGTACTTC
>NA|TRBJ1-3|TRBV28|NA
CASSLSGNTIYF
TGTGCCAGCAGTCTGTCTGGAAACACCATATATTTT
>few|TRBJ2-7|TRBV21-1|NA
CASSTLTADRRPYEQYF
TGTGCCAGCAGCACCCTTACAGCCGACAGGCGCCCCTACGAGCAGTACTTC
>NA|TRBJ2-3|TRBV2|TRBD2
CASRRAGVVVDTQYF
TGTGCCAGCAGAAGGGCGGGAGTGGTTGTAGATACGCAGTATTTT
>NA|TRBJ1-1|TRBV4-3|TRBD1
CASSQRPGGAYEAFF
TGCGCCAGCAGCCAACGACCAGGGGGCGCGTACGAAGCTTTCTTT
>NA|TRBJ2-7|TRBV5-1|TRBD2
CASSVTSGSSYEQYF
TGCGCCAGCAGCGTAACTAGCGGAAGCTCCTACGAGCAGTACTTC
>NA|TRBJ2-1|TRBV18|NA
CASSPPPSGSEQFF
TGTGCCAGCTCACCACCCCCCAGCGGATCAGAGCAGTTCTTC
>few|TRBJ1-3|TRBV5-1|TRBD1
CASSFGQAINLSGNTIYF
TGCGCCAGCAGCTTTGGACAGGCGATTAACCTCTCTGGAAACACCATATATTTT
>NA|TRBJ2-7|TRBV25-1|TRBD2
CASSVELAGDSEQYF
TGTGCCAGCAGTGTGGAGCTAGCGGGAGACTCCGAGCAGTACTTC
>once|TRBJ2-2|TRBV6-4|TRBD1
CASSPQGIAGELFF
TGTGCCAGCAGTCCACAGGGGATCGCCGGGGAGCTGTTTTTT
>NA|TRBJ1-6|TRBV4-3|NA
CASSQESGGVSPLHF
TGCGCCAGCAGCCAAGAAAGTGGGGGCGTTTCACCCCTCCACTTT
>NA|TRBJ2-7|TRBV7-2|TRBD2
CASSLASGSYEQYF
TGTGCCAGCAGCTTAGCTAGCGGGAGTTACGAGCAGTACTTC
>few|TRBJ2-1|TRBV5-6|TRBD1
CASSPGQVAYNEQFF
TGTGCCAGCAGCCCGGGACAGGTTGCGTACAATGAGCAGTTCTTC
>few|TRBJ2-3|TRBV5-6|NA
CASSFGARGTDTQYF
TGTGCCAGCAGCTTTGGGGCACGGGGCACAGATACGCAGTATTTT
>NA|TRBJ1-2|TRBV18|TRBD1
CASSTGTGDLYGYTF
TGTGCCAGCTCAACCGGGACAGGCGACCTCTATGGCTACACCTTC
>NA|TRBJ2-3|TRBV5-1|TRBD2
CASRPPASGGDTQYF
TGCGCCAGCAGGCCCCCTGCTAGCGGGGGCGATACGCAGTATTTT
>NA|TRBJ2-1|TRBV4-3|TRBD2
CASSSTSGGINEQFF
TGCGCCAGCAGCTCTACTAGCGGGGGTATCAATGAGCAGTTCTTC
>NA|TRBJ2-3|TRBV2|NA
CASSDSGYSTDTQYF
TGTGCCAGCAGTGACTCGGGGTACAGCACAGATACGCAGTATTTT
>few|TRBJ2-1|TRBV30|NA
CAWSRGAEQFF
TGTGCCTGGAGTCGGGGGGCTGAGCAGTTCTTC
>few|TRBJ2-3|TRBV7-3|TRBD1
CASSLMGQGTDTQYF
TGTGCCAGCAGCTTAATGGGACAGGGGACAGATACGCAGTATTTT
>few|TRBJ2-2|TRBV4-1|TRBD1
CASSHLGRGQGLRELFF
TGCGCCAGCAGCCACTTAGGCCGTGGACAGGGTCTCAGGGAGCTGTTTTTT
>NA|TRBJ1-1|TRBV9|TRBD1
CASSSSWDRDRAVPFF
TGTGCCAGCAGCTCCTCCTGGGACCGGGACAGGGCGGTTCCTTTCTTT
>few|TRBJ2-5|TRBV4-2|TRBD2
CASSQGSSRGAQETQYF
TGTGCCAGCAGCCAAGGGTCTTCGCGGGGGGCCCAAGAGACCCAGTACTTC
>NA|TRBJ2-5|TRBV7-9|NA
CASSLQAGETQYF
TGTGCCAGCAGCCTCCAGGCAGGCGAGACCCAGTACTTC
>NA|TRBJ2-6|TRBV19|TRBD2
CASSVAGGTGANVLTF
TGTGCCAGTAGTGTAGCGGGAGGTACTGGGGCCAACGTCCTGACTTTC
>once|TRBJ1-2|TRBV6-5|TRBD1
CASSWVRQGTAGYTF
TGTGCCAGCAGTTGGGTTCGACAGGGTACGGCTGGCTACACCTTC
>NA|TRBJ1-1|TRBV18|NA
CASSSTGVNTEAFF
TGTGCCAGCTCATCCACGGGAGTGAACACTGAAGCTTTCTTT
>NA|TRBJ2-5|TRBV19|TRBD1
CASSTGDRVQETQYF
TGTGCCAGTAGTACCGGGGACAGGGTACAAGAGACCCAGTACTTC
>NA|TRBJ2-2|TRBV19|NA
CASSITGLLVGGELFF
TGTGCCAGTAGTATAACAGGCCTGCTGGTTGGCGGGGAGCTGTTTTTT
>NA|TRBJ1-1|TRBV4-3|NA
CASSQGHGGAQGTEAFF
TGCGCCAGCAGCCAAGGCCATGGGGGGGCACAGGGCACTGAAGCTTTCTTT